The table lists the clone carrying this T cell receptor (beta chain) with a count of one. Trimming shortened V by 8 bases and J by 12 bases, and 11 bases separated the two germline ends. Per the germline V gene, CDR1 is SNHLY and CDR2 is FYNNEI. This CDR3 spans 10 amino acids. The data are from a study of CD8 T cells in Susac syndrome. The RNA, about 0.45 to 1 ug, was put through reverse transcription using random hexamers. An immunoSEQ multiplex PCR amplified TCR beta CDR3 over 54 Vbeta and 13 Jbeta. TCRdb processed the immunoSEQ multiplex PCR reads anew with MiXCR; each CDR3 protein has one entry. Of fewer than 300,000 distinct CDR3 sequences listed, approximately 84% are singletons.

The clonotype originates from a human donor with multiple sclerosis. The sample taken for sequencing was CD8+ T cells from PBMCs. The chain carries TRBV2 and TRBJ2-1; D is unresolved. The CDR3 DNA follows: TGTGCCAGCCAAGGAGACTTGCAGTTCTTC. Translation gives CASQGDLQFF.